Listed below are T cell receptor beta chains from one sample, sequenced in a study of CD8 T cells in Susac syndrome. MiXCR, run by TCRdb on the immunoSEQ multiplex PCR reads, gives a single entry per CDR3 protein. The sample yields about 60,000 distinct CDR3 sequences, roughly 94% seen once. Material for sequencing was CD8+ T cells from PBMCs. Every receptor here comes from a human donor with multiple sclerosis. The CDR3 runs from the conserved cysteine through the conserved F or W.

len: 15
v_gene: TRBV5-6
j_gene: TRBJ2-5
CDR3aa: CASSLRRPVKETQYF

len: 15
v_gene: TRBV30
j_gene: TRBJ1-6
CDR3aa: CAWRPGVGGNSPLHF

len: 13
v_gene: TRBV28
j_gene: TRBJ1-1
CDR3aa: CASSRQENTEAFF

len: 14
v_gene: TRBV5-3
j_gene: TRBJ1-1
CDR3aa: CARSFRDKNTEAFF

len: 15
v_gene: TRBV29-1
j_gene: TRBJ1-1
CDR3aa: CSVAGGRMTNTEAFF

len: 11
v_gene: TRBV29-1
j_gene: TRBJ2-1
CDR3aa: CSVGEAYEQFF

len: 14
v_gene: TRBV29-1
j_gene: TRBJ2-7
CDR3aa: CSVTPTGHSYEQYF

len: 12
v_gene: TRBV24-1
j_gene: TRBJ1-2
CDR3aa: CATSHPRDGYTF

len: 12
v_gene: TRBV7-9
j_gene: TRBJ2-5
CDR3aa: CASSSTVESQYF

len: 17
v_gene: TRBV7-3
j_gene: TRBJ2-7
CDR3aa: CASSLGLNSGLGNEQYF

len: 11
v_gene: TRBV27
j_gene: TRBJ2-7
CDR3aa: CASRDAYEQYF

len: 13
v_gene: TRBV20-1
j_gene: TRBJ2-7
CDR3aa: CSARPPSSYEQYF

len: 18
v_gene: TRBV4-3
j_gene: TRBJ2-5
CDR3aa: CASSQDLATGAAGETQYF

len: 11
v_gene: TRBV5-1
j_gene: TRBJ1-1
CDR3aa: CASSYGSEAFF

len: 14
v_gene: TRBV7-6
j_gene: TRBJ1-4
CDR3aa: CASSSLGGAEKLFF

len: 13
v_gene: TRBV7-9
j_gene: TRBJ2-3
CDR3aa: CASIPGGQDTQYF